This T cell receptor beta chain originates from a study of cytomegalovirus exposure and HLA in healthy donors (dated by TCRdb to the late 2010s). Regarding the complete study: In an earlier analysis of roughly 590 of the donors, under 300 Gb of sequence data and some 100 million unique TCR beta sequences from about 179 million T cells were reported. Every discovery cohort repertoire had been produced on one sequencing platform. Besides the first cohort of roughly 640 subjects, a separate validation cohort made up of 120 different subjects was used. An earlier analysis of 587 of the donors used high-throughput TCR beta sequencing to judge whether each TCR beta V gene segment behaved as functional or pseudogenic. Class I and class II HLA loci were covered by the typing at four-digit resolution. A later analysis re-analyzed previously published TCR beta repertoires from hundreds of donors and added high-resolution HLA genotyping to study TCR occurrence patterns. Around 320 gigabases of sequencing data and tens of millions of unique TCR sequences were included in an early release covering about 700 HLA-typed donors. In the later analysis, no new phenotypic data were used to find candidate immune exposures; instead, reliance was placed on TCR beta sequences and their occurrence across donors. Alongside the repertoire data, information on donor age, sex, ethnicity and CMV serostatus was compiled. Several DR-DQ haplotypes were treated as single units for association and clustering because of strong linkage in the cohort. Genome-wide SNP genotypes for about 60% of the 666 donors were used in a later genetic analysis, which treated that subset as a discovery cohort. To predict cytomegalovirus infection status, the study brought together high-throughput TCR immunosequencing, statistical association of individual TCRs with disease status, and machine learning. The study aimed to test whether cataloging public T cell receptors could reveal signatures of past pathogen exposure. On average, 235,054 unique TCR beta nucleotide sequences were sequenced per donor among more than 350 genotyped donors of the cohort, with roughly 20% of those sequences being non-productive. The study profiled the T cell repertoires of some 610 subjects by immunosequencing and related them to cytomegalovirus serostatus. The genetic ancestry cluster associated with self-reported Caucasian donors included 81% of the approximately 400 genotyped donors. The number of donors typed differed by locus, with roughly 620-630 for A, B, C, DRB1 and DQB1, more than 500 for DQA1, 600 to 610 for DPA1, and some 440 for DPB1.

The receptor library was made with the immunoSEQ multiplex PCR assay. A mixture of 60 forward primers for TCR Vbeta segments and 13 reverse primers for TCR Jbeta segments was used in the multiplex PCR. The CDR3 region of rearranged TCR beta genes was amplified from genomic DNA by a multiplex PCR assay. On the Illumina HiSeq System, the amplified TCR beta libraries were sequenced as 87-base-pair reads. The study's own analysis went as follows. Across the 500 to 850 repertoires, a later analysis counted roughly 77 million unique TCR beta chains, roughly 11 million of which were shared by at least two donors. Raw reads were error-corrected and collapsed into unique sequences by a nearest-neighbor algorithm in which closely related sequences were merged to remove PCR and sequencing errors. Alignment of CDR3 sequences to IMGT reference sequences was used to assign V, D and J gene segments. For a sequence to be retained, a match of at least six nucleotides was required to both a V gene segment and a J gene segment. Rearrangements were classified as productive when the CDR3 lacked stop codons and remained in frame with V and J, and all other rearrangements were classified as non-productive. CDR3 was defined according to IMGT convention as the region running from the second conserved V-encoded cysteine to the conserved J-encoded phenylalanine. In an earlier analysis of around 640 of the donors, sequences lacking an unambiguous match to a single V gene segment were excluded. In an earlier analysis of 587 of the donors, a V segment was called functional when productive rearrangements were above 56.7%, and segregating when the standard deviation between donors exceeded 5%. A statistical classification framework was built for diagnosing cytomegalovirus status from the catalog of TCR beta chain sequences. In a later analysis, TCR nucleotide sequences were compared against IMGT/GENE-DB human TR gene sequences so that V and J genes could be assigned. A later analysis assigned CDR3 sequences and most-parsimonious VDJ recombination scenarios with the TCRdist pipeline. In a later analysis, every TCR beta chain was defined by the combination of its CDR3 amino acid sequence and its V-gene family, and reads without a unique V-gene family were dropped. A later analysis removed 550 to 700 highly shared, low-generation-probability nucleotide sequences to deal with suspected cross-contamination and a sequencing artifact. A later analysis calculated a clonal expansion index for each public chain from normalized within-repertoire ranks of inferred template counts. Generation probabilities in a later analysis came from a VDJ recombination model fitted to out-of-frame rearrangements, and those results were checked against IGoR. In a later analysis, TCR-TCR, TCR-HLA and TCR-CMV co-occurrence was scored with hypergeometric tests, and a repertoire-size bias correction was applied to TCR pairs. A later analysis estimated false discovery rates by permuting HLA or CMV assignments 20 times. In a later analysis, co-occurring TCRs were grouped with DBSCAN, and TCRdist sequence similarity was added when clustering was performed within HLA-allele-positive subsets. Repertoires with fewer than 30,000 or more than 120,000 public chains were left out of co-occurrence clustering, as were four to six repertoires with anomalous nucleotide sharing. Imported from immuneACCESS, the table was reduced by TCRdb to in-frame sequences with V and J called. These copies leave out some clones; in studies compared against another copy, an unresolved V gene accounts for under half, and the cause of the remainder is not known. D and trimming were read from the DNA, whereas the V and J calls and clone size are those reported in that table. The sample table holds approximately 240,000 clones, of which roughly 79% were seen once. 0.55% to 0.7% of the sample goes to the ten largest clones.

A remark on this clone: Its cognate antigen has yet to be identified. The input lacks base qualities; no much larger clone sits a single base away.

Results the study describes overall, beyond this receptor: Correlated functional status among segregating V segments might be attributable to linkage disequilibrium, but an unknown experimental factor could not be ruled out. A later analysis reported that several top co-occurrence clusters appeared linked to parvovirus B19, influenza, CMV and Epstein-Barr virus. A further reported finding was that TCR beta sequences accurately predicted the HLA-A and HLA-B alleles for most subjects in the first cohort. A later analysis found that TCR association rates varied across HLA loci, with DRB1 alleles showing the most associated TCRs and HLA-C alleles the fewest. About 17 rarely observed V segments, including chromosome 9 orphons, were excluded from the earlier analysis of several hundred of the donors because counts were too low. An association between a missense DCLRE1C variant and V-gene and J-gene trimming of TCR beta chains was found in a later genetic analysis and replicated in an independent cohort. The study gave a list of around 170 TCR beta chains associated with cytomegalovirus. Because the 87-base-pair reads could not distinguish some IMGT-functional V segments, including TRBV6-2 and TRBV6-3, those segments were excluded. The sequencing pipeline was judged likely to have produced a cluster of highly shared sequence variants as a technical artifact. In a later analysis, HLA-associated TCR beta chains showed more clonal expansion and lower generation probabilities than non-associated chains that were equally common. The presence/absence analyses assumed that sequencing depth was roughly uniform across donors, and that assumption may not be true. A later analysis found that most CMV-associated TCR beta chains appeared HLA-restricted, with HLA associations seemingly driven largely by CMV exposure. While some public TCRs were present in many individuals, most TCR sequences turned up only very rarely across donors. The cohort was sequenced for TCR beta chains only, and without alpha or paired-chain data the features that could be detected were limited. Three of the identified cytomegalovirus-associated TCR beta chains were confirmed in vitro to be specific for cytomegalovirus antigens. Immune exposure information for the cohort was limited to CMV serostatus. Assigning TCR associations to individual alleles was difficult when HLA alleles, especially DR and DQ, strongly co-occurred. In a later analysis, around 17,000 TCR beta sequences were associated with specific HLA alleles at a false discovery rate of 0.05. The authors suggested that the approach could potentially be extended to other disease states and immunological phenotypes. A later genetic analysis reported fewer N-insertions in productive TCRs among donors in an Asian-associated ancestry cluster than the roughly 640-donor mean. Cytomegalovirus status was reported to be diagnosed by the classifier with high specificity and sensitivity in both the original and validation cohorts. In an earlier analysis of about 550 of the donors, most TCR beta V segments were observed in productive rearrangements about 87% or about 30% of the time, broadly matching IMGT annotations. Because HLA typing was missing for some donors at each locus, association tests included only the typed subset.

For CDR1 and CDR2, the germline V gene lists SGHTS and YDEGEE. The V end loses 7 bases and the J end loses 2 bases, and a stretch of 22 bases separates them. The CDR3 covers 16 residues, taking in both the cysteine and the phenylalanine. The only DNA kept is the CDR3, 48 bases in frame from the first base. The cohort was made up of around 720 healthy bone marrow donors. All cohort members were sampled while nominally healthy, although unrecorded immune exposures were likely present. The donor tested CMV seronegative, placing the donor among the 350 or so seronegative members of the cohort. A peripheral blood sample was collected from each donor, and TCR beta sequencing was performed on peripheral blood mononuclear cells. The Qiagen DNeasy Blood Extraction Kit was used to extract genomic DNA from the blood cell samples.

This sequence uses TRBV5-8 and TRBJ2-7; the D gene is perhaps TRBD1, on 5 matching bases. The TCR sequence derives from a woman between 40 and 50 years old in good health and CMV-seronegative. What was sequenced was PBMCs. The DNA sequence is TGTGCCAGCGCCCCTGCCTTGGGGAAAGGGGCCTACGAGCAGTACTTC. Translation gives CASAPALGKGAYEQYF. The full variable domain, completed from the reference TRBV5-8 and TRBJ2-7 proteins outside the CDR3, reads EAGVTQSPTHLIKTRGQQATLRCSPISGHTSVYWYQQALGLGLQFLLWYDEGEERNRGNFPPRFSGRQFPNYSSELNVNALELEDSALYLCASAPALGKGAYEQYFGPGTRLTVT.